The clone carrying this T cell receptor beta chain was recorded once. Sequencing used immunoSEQ multiplex PCR; TCRdb keeps in-frame clones, though not all of them. This sample has 130,000 or so clones, with approximately 80% found just once. J gave up 2 bases and V 2 bases, and 7 bases lay outside the gene matches. This CDR3 comprises 16 residues. The germline V gene encodes CDR1 SGHRS and CDR2 YFSETQ. These data come from a study of cytotoxic CD8 clonotypes in ibrutinib-treated CLL. The source is a human donor with chronic lymphocytic leukemia. The rearrangement joins TRBV5-1 to TRBJ2-3; 8 bases line up with TRBD1. This sample comprised PBMCs, obtained after 12 months of ibrutinib treatment. CDR3 residues: CASSFQGAHNTDTQYF. In DNA form, the CDR3 reads TGCGCCAGCAGCTTTCAGGGGGCGCACAACACAGATACGCAGTATTTT. Complete variable domain (other parts from reference TRBV5-1 and TRBJ2-3): KAGVTQTPRYLIKTRGQQVTLSCSPISGHRSVSWYQQTPGQGLQFLFEYFSETQRNKGNFPGRFSGRQFSNSRSEMNVSTLELGDSALYLCASSFQGAHNTDTQYFGPGTRLTVL.